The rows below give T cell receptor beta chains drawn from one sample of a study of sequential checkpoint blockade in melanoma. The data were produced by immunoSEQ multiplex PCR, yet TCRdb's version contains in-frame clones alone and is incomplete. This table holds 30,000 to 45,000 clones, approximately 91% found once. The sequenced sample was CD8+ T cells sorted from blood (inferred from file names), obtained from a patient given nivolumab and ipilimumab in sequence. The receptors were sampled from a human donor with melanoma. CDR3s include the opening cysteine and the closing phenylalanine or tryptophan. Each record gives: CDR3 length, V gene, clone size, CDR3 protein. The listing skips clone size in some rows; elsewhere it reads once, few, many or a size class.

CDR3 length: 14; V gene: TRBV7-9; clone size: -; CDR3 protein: CASSLPDRTDTQYF
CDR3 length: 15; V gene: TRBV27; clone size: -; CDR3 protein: CASSPGDRLNTEAFF
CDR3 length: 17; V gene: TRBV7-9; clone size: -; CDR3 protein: CASSTTSGTGEVNGYTF
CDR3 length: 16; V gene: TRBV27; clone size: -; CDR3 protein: CASTPLGGGANSPLHF
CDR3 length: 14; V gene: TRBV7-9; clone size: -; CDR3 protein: CASTPGGDREGYTF
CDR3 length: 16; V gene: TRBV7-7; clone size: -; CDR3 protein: CASSARLAGVGETQYF
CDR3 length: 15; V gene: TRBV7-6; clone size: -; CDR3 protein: CASSLVPGREETQYF
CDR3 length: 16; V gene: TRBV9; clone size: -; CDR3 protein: CASSVSSGTGAYEQYF
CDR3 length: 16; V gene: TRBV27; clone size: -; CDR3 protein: CASSLSLGTANYGYTF
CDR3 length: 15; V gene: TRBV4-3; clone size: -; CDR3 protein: CASSQGTAAYNEQFF
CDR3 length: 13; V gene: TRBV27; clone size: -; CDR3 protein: CASSLSQATEQFF
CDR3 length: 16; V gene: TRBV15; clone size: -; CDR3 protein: CATRPGLAVVTDTQYF
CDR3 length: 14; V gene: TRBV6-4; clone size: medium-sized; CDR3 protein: CASSVGTRANEQFF
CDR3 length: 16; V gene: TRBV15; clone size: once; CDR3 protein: CATSRDVRGATDTQYF
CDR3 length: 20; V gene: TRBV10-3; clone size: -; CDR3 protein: CAINSDEPGQGSQRPYEQYF
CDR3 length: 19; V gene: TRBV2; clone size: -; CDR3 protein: CASTQEGTSGGGFYNEQFF
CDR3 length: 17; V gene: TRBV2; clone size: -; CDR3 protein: CASSEGAGKIDNQPQHF
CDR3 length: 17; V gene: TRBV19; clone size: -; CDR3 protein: CASSTPAGQGRTDTQYF
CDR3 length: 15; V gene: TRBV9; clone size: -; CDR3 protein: CASGLFPGQNYGYTF